The clone carrying this T cell receptor beta chain was observed a few times. The antigen remains unidentified. TCRdb re-derived calls from the RT-PCR reads in MiXCR, one entry per CDR3 protein. Of hundreds of thousands of distinct CDR3 sequences in the sample, about 15% were seen once. The data originate from a study of response to subunit inactivated influenza vaccine. Study-level results: The authors put forward the suggestion that each seasonal influenza vaccination may bring in only a limited number of new T cells.

This sequence was found in a man in his fifties who received an inactivated influenza vaccine. The starting material was PBMCs from blood, obtained less than 15 days before vaccination.

The CDR3 sequence is CASSQEAAPPDGYTF. CDR3 DNA: TGTGCCAGCAGCCAAGAAGCAGCTCCCCCGGATGGCTACACCTTC. The rearrangement links TRBV4-2 to TRBJ1-2; D call uncertain. V dropped 0 bases and J dropped 6 bases, with 14 bases sitting between them. Germline V CDR1 and CDR2: LGHNA, YNFKEQ. This CDR3 is built from 15 residues.